The next 11 T cell receptor beta chains were all read from a single sample in a study of regulatory T cells in long-lasting Graves disease. Assembly of TCR beta libraries relied on iRepertoire HTBI primers together with Arm-PCR of CDR3 regions. TCRdb ran MiXCR on the multiplex PCR reads and lists one entry per CDR3 protein. The repertoire consists of 400,000 to 550,000 distinct CDR3 sequences, with roughly 15% occurring once and the leading ten covering roughly 23%. Specified time point: newly diagnosed GD, antithyroid drugs for less than 3 months. After RNA was extracted from PBMCs, the TCR library was made from it. These data are also associated with another study on T cells in Graves' hyperthyroidism and ophthalmopathy.

The sequencing used peripheral blood mononuclear cells (PBMCs), collected at new diagnosis, from a patient treated with antithyroid drugs. The receptors originated from a woman aged 18-29 years with Graves disease.

This clonotype was seen ten or more times. The rearrangement joins TRBV20-1 to TRBJ2-1, with no clear D. CDR1 and CDR2 (germline): DFQATT, SNEGSKA (reference sequence). The CDR3 runs to 14 residues. V was pared by 4 bases and J by 3 bases, with 13 bases between. The CDR3 loop is CSANGYARYNEQFF. The CDR3 coding sequence is TGCAGTGCTAACGGGTACGCTCGCTACAATGAGCAGTTCTTC.

J is TRBJ1-5 and V is TRBV19; 7 bases line up with TRBD1. J gave up 3 bases and V 9 bases, and 5 bases lay outside the gene matches. The CDR3 is made up of 13 amino acids. Germline V gene lookup returns CDR1 LNHDA and CDR2 SQIVND (reference sequence). CDR3 region: CASNDRDNQPQHF. The CDR3 DNA sequence: TGTGCCAGCAATGACAGGGACAATCAGCCCCAGCATTTT.

This clonotype was counted at least ten times. The rearrangement uses TRBV27 and TRBJ2-1; D may correspond to TRBD1 or TRBD2 (7 bases each). The germline V and J ends were trimmed by 2 bases and 5 bases, with 16 bases remaining between them. Germline CDR1 is MNHEY and CDR2 is SMNVEV (reference sequence). The CDR3 is 16 residues long. The CDR3 bases are TGTGCCAGCAGTTTAGTTGGAGGGAGGGGGCACAATGAGCAGTTCTTC. It codes for CASSLVGGRGHNEQFF.

The sample holds many counts of this clonotype. J is TRBJ2-1 and V is TRBV11-2; 8 bases are shared with TRBD2. CDR3 length equals 15 residues. With V trimmed by 2 bases and J by 3 bases, 3 bases remained unmatched. Germline values: CDR1 SGHAT, CDR2 FQNNGV. The CDR3 spells CASSLTAGDYNEQFF. The CDR3 nucleotides read TGTGCCAGCAGCTTAACAGCGGGAGACTACAATGAGCAGTTCTTC.

The gene calls are TRBV7-6 and TRBJ2-7; perhaps TRBD2 as D (6 bases). Germline CDR1 and CDR2: SGHVS and FNYEAQ. With 1 base removed from V and 7 bases from J, the gap between germline ends came to 11 bases. This CDR3 is 13 amino acids long. In DNA form, the CDR3 reads TGTGCCAGCAGCTTAGGGGGGACTGAAGAGCAGTACTTC. As protein: CASSLGGTEEQYF.

On this clonotype: A much larger clone differs by one base, so this may be a read error. The J gene is TRBJ2-7, the V gene TRBV6-1; perhaps TRBD2 as D (5 bases). The CDR3 has 12 amino acids. Germline V gene data show CDR1 as MNHNS and CDR2 as SASEGT. The ends were cut back, 7 bases at V and 7 bases at J, with 14 bases in the middle. CDR3 sequence reads: CASTGLYNEQYF. DNA of the CDR3: TGTGCCAGCACCGGACTTTACAATGAGCAGTACTTC.

This clonotype has more than one count but fewer than ten. The chain has TRBV20-1 and TRBJ2-1; tentatively, D is TRBD2 (6 bases). V was shortened by 3 bases and J by 6 bases, with 12 bases between the two germline ends. The CDR3 spans 13 residues. CDR1 and CDR2 (germline): DFQATT, SNEGSKA (reference sequence). CDR3 in DNA: TGCAGTGCTAGGGAGGGCCTCTTCAATGAGCAGTTCTTC. This encodes CSAREGLFNEQFF.

This clonotype was picked up many times. The CDR3 bases are TGTGCCACCTCCCGGCAGGGGGCGTCCTTTGGAAACACCATATATTTT. Residues: CATSRQGASFGNTIYF. The rearrangement links TRBV28 to TRBJ1-3; 8 positions agree with TRBD1. With 10 bases clipped from V and 3 bases from J, the junction kept 14 bases outside the gene matches. Germline V gives CDR1 MDHEN, CDR2 SYDVKM. This CDR3 has 16 residues.

This clonotype appeared a few times. The chain joins TRBV7-2 to TRBJ1-2; D might be TRBD1 (6 bases). Germline lookup yields CDR1 SGHTA and CDR2 FQGNSA. Trimming took off 3 bases at V and 3 bases at J, with 20 bases between the two ends. The CDR3 runs 17 residues. As DNA, the CDR3 is TGTGCCAGCAGCTTGGGGTCGGCAGGGGTGCTCCACTATGGCTACACCTTC. This encodes CASSLGSAGVLHYGYTF.

This clonotype was observed many times. The chain links TRBV6-1 to TRBJ2-3; D call uncertain. CDR1 and CDR2 from the germline V gene are MNHNS and SASEGT. V was shortened by 7 bases and J by 0 bases, with 8 bases between the two germline ends. The CDR3 spans 13 residues. CDR3 bases: TGTGCCAGCAATGACGGGAGCACAGATACGCAGTATTTT. Its protein is CASNDGSTDTQYF.

The chain joins TRBV27 to TRBJ2-1; D possibly corresponds to TRBD2 (6 bases). Germline CDR1 is MNHEY and CDR2 is SMNVEV (reference sequence). V was shortened by 6 bases and J by 5 bases, with 11 bases between the two germline ends. The CDR3 loop spans 13 amino acids. The CDR3 region has the DNA TGTGCCAGCAGACCACGGGGGAACAATGAGCAGTTCTTC. As protein: CASRPRGNNEQFF.